Listed below are T cell receptor beta chains from one sample, sequenced in a study of PD-1 blockade in classical Hodgkin lymphoma. Method: immunoSEQ multiplex PCR; TCRdb's copy keeps in-frame clones and lacks some. The table includes approximately 8,000 clones, around 82% detected once. The source material was peripheral blood mononuclear cells (PBMCs), sampled before the fourth cycle of nivolumab. These receptors all come from a human donor with classical Hodgkin lymphoma. The CDR3 runs from the conserved cysteine through the conserved F or W. D genes are given only for firm matches. Only part of the rows carry a size: once, few, many, or a class if the clone is expanded.

d_call clone_size j_call v_call cdr3_aa cdr3_nt
TRBD1 once TRBJ2-3 TRBV9 CASSVAGTGTDTQYF TGTGCCAGCAGCGTAGCGGGGACAGGCACAGATACGCAGTATTTT
. . TRBJ1-2 TRBV28 CATINNGYTF TGTGCCACAATTAATAACGGCTACACCTTC
. . TRBJ2-3 TRBV10-3 CAISESQGSGTDTQYF TGTGCCATCAGTGAGTCACAAGGGTCAGGCACAGATACGCAGTATTTT
. . TRBJ1-1 TRBV28 CASSQAEGRVPEAFF TGTGCCAGCAGTCAGGCGGAAGGGCGCGTACCTGAAGCTTTCTTT
. . TRBJ2-1 TRBV6-6 CASSTQGGQYNEQFF TGTGCCAGCAGCACGCAGGGTGGGCAGTACAATGAGCAGTTCTTC
. . TRBJ2-3 TRBV12-2 CASRQRDRLSPSDTQYF TGTGCAAGTCGCCAGCGGGACCGGCTCTCCCCCAGCGATACGCAGTATTTT
. . TRBJ2-3 TRBV18 CASFAGYTDTQYF TGTGCCAGCTTCGCGGGGTACACAGATACGCAGTATTTT
. . TRBJ2-5 TRBV19 CASSTGALETQYF TGTGCCAGTAGTACAGGGGCCTTAGAGACCCAGTACTTC
TRBD2 . TRBJ2-1 TRBV5-4 CASSPLGLAALNEQFF TGTGCCAGCAGCCCACTGGGACTAGCAGCCCTCAATGAGCAGTTCTTC
TRBD1 . TRBJ1-2 TRBV5-4 CASSLAGQGGYGYTF TGTGCCAGCAGCTTGGCTGGACAGGGAGGCTATGGCTACACCTTC
. . TRBJ2-5 TRBV7-3 CASSSTGFLETQYF TGTGCCAGCAGCTCAACAGGGTTCTTGGAGACCCAGTACTTC
. . TRBJ1-2 TRBV15 CATSMGQGDGYTF TGTGCCACCAGCATGGGCCAAGGGGATGGCTACACCTTC
TRBD1 hyperexpanded TRBJ2-5 TRBV29-1 CSVEPDRGRQETQYF TGCAGCGTTGAGCCCGACAGGGGGCGCCAAGAGACCCAGTACTTC
TRBD1 medium-sized TRBJ2-7 TRBV5-1 CASSQRQGSYEQYF TGCGCCAGCAGCCAAAGACAGGGCTCCTACGAGCAGTACTTC